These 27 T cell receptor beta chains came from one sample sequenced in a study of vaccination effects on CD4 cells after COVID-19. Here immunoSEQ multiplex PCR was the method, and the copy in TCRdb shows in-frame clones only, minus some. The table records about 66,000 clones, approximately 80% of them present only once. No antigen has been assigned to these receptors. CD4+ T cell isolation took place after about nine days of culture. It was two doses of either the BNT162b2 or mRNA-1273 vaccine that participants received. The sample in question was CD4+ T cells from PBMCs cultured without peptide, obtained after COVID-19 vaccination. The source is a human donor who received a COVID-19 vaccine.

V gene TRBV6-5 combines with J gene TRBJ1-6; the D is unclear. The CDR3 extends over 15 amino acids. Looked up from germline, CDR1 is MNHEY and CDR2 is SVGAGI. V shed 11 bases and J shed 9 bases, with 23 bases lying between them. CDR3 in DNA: TGTGCCGATCCTTGCCACAGTCCCCATCTTTCACCCCTCCACTTT. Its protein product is CADPCHSPHLSPLHF.

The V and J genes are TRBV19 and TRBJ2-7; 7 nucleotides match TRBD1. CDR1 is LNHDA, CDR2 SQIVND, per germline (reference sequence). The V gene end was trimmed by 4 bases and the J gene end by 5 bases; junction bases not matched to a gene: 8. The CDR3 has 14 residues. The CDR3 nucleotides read TGTGCCAGTAGTAAGACAGGGAAGGGCGACGAGCAGTACGTC. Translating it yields CASSKTGKGDEQYV.

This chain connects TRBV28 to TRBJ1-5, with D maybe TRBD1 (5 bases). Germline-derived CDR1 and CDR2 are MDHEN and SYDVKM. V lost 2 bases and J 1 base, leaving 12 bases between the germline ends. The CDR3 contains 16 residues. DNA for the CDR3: TGTGCCAGCAGTTTAGGGGGACGGCTGAGCAATCAGCCCCAGCATTTT. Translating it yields CASSLGGRLSNQPQHF. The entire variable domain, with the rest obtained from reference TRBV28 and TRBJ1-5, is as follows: DVKVTQSSRYLVKRTGEKVFLECVQDMDHENMFWYRQDPGLGLRLIYFSYDVKMKEKGDIPEGYSVSREKKERFSLILESASTNQTSMYLCASSLGGRLSNQPQHFGDGTRLSIL.

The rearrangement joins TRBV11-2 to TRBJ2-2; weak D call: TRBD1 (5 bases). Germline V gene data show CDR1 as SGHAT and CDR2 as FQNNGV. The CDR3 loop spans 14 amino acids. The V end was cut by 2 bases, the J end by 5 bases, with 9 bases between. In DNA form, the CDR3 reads TGTGCCAGCAGCTTATCCACAGGTACCGGGGAGCTGTTTTTT. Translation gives CASSLSTGTGELFF.

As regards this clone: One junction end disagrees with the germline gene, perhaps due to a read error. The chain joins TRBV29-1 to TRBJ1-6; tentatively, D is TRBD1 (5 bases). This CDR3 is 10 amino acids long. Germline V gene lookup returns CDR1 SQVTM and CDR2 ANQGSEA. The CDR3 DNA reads TGCAGCGTTGATCGTGCGGGGGGTCCTTTT. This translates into CSVDRAGGPF.

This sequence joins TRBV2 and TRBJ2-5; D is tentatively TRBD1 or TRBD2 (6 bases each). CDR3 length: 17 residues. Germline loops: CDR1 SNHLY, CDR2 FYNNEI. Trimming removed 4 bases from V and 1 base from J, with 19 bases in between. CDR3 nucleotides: TGTGCCAGCAGTGGTTCGGGGGCCGCAAGCCGCCAAGAGACCCAGTACTTC. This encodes CASSGSGAASRQETQYF.

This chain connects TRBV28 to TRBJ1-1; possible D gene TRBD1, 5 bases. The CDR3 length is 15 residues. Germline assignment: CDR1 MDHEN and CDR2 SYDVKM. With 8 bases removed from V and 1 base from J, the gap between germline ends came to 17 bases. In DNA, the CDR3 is TGTGCCAGCCCGAAGCCGGTGGGGGGGAACACTGAAGCTTTCTTT. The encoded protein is CASPKPVGGNTEAFF.

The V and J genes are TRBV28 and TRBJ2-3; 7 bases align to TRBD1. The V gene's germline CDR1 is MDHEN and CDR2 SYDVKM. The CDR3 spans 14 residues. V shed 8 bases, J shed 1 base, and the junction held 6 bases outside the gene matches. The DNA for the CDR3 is TGTGCCAGCCTCGACAGGGCGGGCACAGATACGCAGTATTTT. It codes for CASLDRAGTDTQYF.

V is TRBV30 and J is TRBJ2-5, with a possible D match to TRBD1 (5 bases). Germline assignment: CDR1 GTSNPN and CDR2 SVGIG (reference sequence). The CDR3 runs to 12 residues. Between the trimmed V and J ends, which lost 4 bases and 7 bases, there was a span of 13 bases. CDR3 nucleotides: TGTGCCTGGACAGGGTCCCAGGGGACCCAGTACTTC. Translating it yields CAWTGSQGTQYF.

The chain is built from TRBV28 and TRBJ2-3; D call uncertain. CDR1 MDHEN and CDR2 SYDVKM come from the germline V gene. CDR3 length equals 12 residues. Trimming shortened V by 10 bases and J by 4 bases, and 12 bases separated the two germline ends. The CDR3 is CATLLNSDTQYF. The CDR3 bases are TGTGCCACTCTTCTAAATTCAGATACGCAGTATTTT.

In DNA, the CDR3 is TGTGCCAGCAGCTTTGCGGGAAAAGAGACCCAGTACTTC. Translating it yields CASSFAGKETQYF. This chain links TRBV7-9 with TRBJ2-5; weak D call: TRBD2 (6 bases). Germline CDR1 SEHNR, CDR2 FQNEAQ (reference sequence). This CDR3 region has 13 residues. V was pared by 3 bases and J by 3 bases, with 8 bases between.

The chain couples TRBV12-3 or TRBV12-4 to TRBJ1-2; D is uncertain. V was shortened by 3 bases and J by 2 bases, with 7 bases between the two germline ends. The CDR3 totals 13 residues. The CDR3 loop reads CASSFNPNYGYTF. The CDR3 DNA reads TGTGCCAGCAGTTTTAACCCCAACTATGGCTACACCTTC.

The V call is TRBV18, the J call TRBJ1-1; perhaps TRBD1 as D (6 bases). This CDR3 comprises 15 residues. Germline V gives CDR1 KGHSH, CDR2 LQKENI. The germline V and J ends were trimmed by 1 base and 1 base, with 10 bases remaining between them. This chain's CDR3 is CASSPRLGQNTEAFF. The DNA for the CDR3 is TGTGCCAGCTCACCACGATTGGGACAGAACACTGAAGCTTTCTTT.

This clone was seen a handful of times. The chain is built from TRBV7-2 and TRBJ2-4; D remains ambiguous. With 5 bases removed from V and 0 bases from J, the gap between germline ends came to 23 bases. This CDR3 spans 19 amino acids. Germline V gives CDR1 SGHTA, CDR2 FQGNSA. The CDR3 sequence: CASSPGVGAKIIAKNIQYF. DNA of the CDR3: TGTGCCAGCAGCCCTGGGGTTGGCGCCAAAATTATAGCCAAAAACATTCAGTACTTC. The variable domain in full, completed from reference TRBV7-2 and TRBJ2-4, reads GAGVSQSPSNKVTEKGKDVELRCDPISGHTALYWYRQSLGQGLEFLIYFQGNSAPDKSGLPSDRFSAERTGGSVSTLTIQRTQQEDSAVYLCASSPGVGAKIIAKNIQYFGAGTRLSVL.

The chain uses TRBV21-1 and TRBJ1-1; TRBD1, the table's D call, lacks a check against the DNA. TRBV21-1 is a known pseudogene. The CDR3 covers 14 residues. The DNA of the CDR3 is TGTGCCAGCAGCAACAGGGACAGGGGACATGAAGCTTTCTTT. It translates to CASSNRDRGHEAFF.

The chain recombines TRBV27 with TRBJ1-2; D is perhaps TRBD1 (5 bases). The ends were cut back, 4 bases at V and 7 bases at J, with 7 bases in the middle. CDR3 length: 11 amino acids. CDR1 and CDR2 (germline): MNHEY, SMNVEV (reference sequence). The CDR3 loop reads CASSSGGGYTF. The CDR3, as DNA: TGTGCCAGCAGTTCCGGGGGTGGCTACACCTTC.

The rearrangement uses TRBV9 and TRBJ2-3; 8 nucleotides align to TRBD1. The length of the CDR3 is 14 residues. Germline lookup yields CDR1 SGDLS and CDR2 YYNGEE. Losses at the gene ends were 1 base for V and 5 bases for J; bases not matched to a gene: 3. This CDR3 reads CASSVQGAKDTQYF. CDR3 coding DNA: TGTGCCAGCAGCGTACAGGGGGCAAAAGATACGCAGTATTTT.

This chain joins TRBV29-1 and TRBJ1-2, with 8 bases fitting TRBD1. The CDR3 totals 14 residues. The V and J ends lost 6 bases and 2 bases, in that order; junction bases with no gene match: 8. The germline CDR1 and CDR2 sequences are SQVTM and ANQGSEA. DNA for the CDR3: TGCAGCGTCCAAGACCGGGACAGGAACTATGGCTACACCTTC. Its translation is CSVQDRDRNYGYTF. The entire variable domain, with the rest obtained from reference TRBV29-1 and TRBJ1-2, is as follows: SAVISQKPSRDICQRGTSLTIQCQVDSQVTMMFWYRQQPGQSLTLIATANQGSEATYESGFVIDKFPISRPNLTFSTLTVSNMSPEDSSIYLCSVQDRDRNYGYTFGSGTRLTVV.

CDR3 in amino acids: CASSVLGGANTGELFF. CDR3 sequence (DNA): TGTGCCAGCAGTGTCCTCGGCGGTGCGAACACCGGGGAGCTGTTTTTT. The chain has TRBV6-4 and TRBJ2-2; D is unresolved. The V end lost 4 bases, the J end lost 0 bases, and 12 bases lay between the germline ends. The CDR3 sequence is 16 residues long. CDR1 is MRHNA, CDR2 SNTAGT, per germline.

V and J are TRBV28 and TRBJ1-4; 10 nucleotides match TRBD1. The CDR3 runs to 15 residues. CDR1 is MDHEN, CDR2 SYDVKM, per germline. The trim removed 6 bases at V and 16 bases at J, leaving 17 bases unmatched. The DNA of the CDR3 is TGTGCCAGCAGCCCCCCGGGACAGGGGACCCATGGGGGGTTTTTT. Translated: CASSPPGQGTHGGFF. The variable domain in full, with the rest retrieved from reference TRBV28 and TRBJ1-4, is DVKVTQSSRYLVKRTGEKVFLECVQDMDHENMFWYRQDPGLGLRLIYFSYDVKMKEKGDIPEGYSVSREKKERFSLILESASTNQTSMYLCASSPPGQGTHGGFFGSGTQLSVL.

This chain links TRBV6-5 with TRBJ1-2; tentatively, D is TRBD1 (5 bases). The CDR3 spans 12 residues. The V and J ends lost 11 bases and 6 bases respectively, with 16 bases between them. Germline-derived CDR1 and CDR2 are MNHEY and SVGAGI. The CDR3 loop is CAVHDSLNGYTF. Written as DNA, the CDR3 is TGTGCCGTCCACGACAGTCTCAATGGCTACACCTTC.

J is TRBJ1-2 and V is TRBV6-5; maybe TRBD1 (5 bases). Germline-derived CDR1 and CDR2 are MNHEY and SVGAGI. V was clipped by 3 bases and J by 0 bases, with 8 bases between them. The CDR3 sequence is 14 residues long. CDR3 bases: TGTGCCAGCAGTTATGCGGGGGCTAACTATGGCTACACCTTC. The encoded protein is CASSYAGANYGYTF.

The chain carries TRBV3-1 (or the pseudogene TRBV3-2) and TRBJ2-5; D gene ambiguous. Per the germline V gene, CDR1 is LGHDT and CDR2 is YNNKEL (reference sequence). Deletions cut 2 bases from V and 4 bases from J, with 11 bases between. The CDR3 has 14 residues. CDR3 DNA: TGTGCCAGCAGCCAATACGACGCCGGAGAGACCCAGTACTTC. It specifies CASSQYDAGETQYF.

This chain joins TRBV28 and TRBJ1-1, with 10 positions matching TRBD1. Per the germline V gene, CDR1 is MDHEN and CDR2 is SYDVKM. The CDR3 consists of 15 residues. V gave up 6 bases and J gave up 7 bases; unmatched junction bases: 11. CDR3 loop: CASSSSWTGGLEAFF. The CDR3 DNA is TGTGCCAGCAGCTCCTCCTGGACAGGGGGTCTTGAAGCTTTCTTT.

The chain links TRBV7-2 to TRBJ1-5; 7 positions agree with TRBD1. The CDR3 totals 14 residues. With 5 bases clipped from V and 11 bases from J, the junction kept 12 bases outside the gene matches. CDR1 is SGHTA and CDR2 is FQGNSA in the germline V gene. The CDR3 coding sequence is TGTGCCAGCAGCAGAGGGGGCAGCGGGGAGGCCCAGCATTTT. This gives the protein CASSRGGSGEAQHF.

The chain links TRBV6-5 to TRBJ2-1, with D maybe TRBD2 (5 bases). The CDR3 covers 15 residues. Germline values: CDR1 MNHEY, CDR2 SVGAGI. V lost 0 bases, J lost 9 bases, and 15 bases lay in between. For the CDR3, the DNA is TGTGCCAGCAGTTACTCGAGGGTGGATCGGGGTGAGCAGTTCTTC. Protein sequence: CASSYSRVDRGEQFF.

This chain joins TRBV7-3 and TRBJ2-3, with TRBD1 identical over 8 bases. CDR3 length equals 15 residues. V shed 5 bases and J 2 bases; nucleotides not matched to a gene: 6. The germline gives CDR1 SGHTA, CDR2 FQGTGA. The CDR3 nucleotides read TGTGCCAGCAGCCCAGACAGGGGTGACACAGATACGCAGTATTTT. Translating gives CASSPDRGDTDTQYF.